The 30 T cell receptor beta chains given below trace back to one sample, sequenced in a study of blood T cells in healthy people across ages. Primers used in a second PCR of roughly 6 to 11 cycles were a sample-barcoded 5' primer and a J-beta primer mix. TCRdb reanalysed the 5' RACE reads using MiXCR and keeps one entry per CDR3 protein. The sample has around 1,900,000 distinct CDR3 sequences, 35% to 50% seen once. Sequences were obtained from blood. The receptors originated from a human donor in good health.

V usage is TRBV28 and J usage is TRBJ2-1; D remains ambiguous. The CDR3 has 18 residues. The V gene lost 4 bases and the J gene lost 13 bases, with 32 bases spanning the gap. Germline V gives CDR1 MDHEN, CDR2 SYDVKM. The CDR3 DNA is TGTGCCAGCAGTTCTTCCCTCTCCTTTTTACCTCAAGGCGAGACCCAGTTCTTC. Residues: CASSSSLSFLPQGETQFF.

The chain employs TRBV7-9 and TRBJ2-1; 9 bases are a match to TRBD1. The V and J ends lost 8 bases and 0 bases, in that order; junction bases with no gene match: 2. CDR3 size: 14 residues. CDR1 SEHNR and CDR2 FQNEAQ come from the germline V gene (reference sequence). Here the CDR3 DNA reads TGTGCCAGCCAGGACAGGGGCTCCTACAATGAGCAGTTCTTC. Protein sequence: CASQDRGSYNEQFF.

This clonotype was seen more than once but under ten times. The chain links TRBV4-3 to TRBJ2-2; the match to TRBD2 covers 9 bases. Germline V CDR1 and CDR2: LGHNA, YSLEER. CDR3 size: 17 residues. Germline trimming cut 6 bases from V and 1 base from J; bases unmatched to any gene: 9. The CDR3 is CASRAGGPQGNTGELFF. The CDR3 DNA follows: TGCGCCAGCAGGGCGGGGGGGCCTCAGGGGAACACCGGGGAGCTGTTTTTT.

In this sample, this clonotype turned up a few times. The V call is TRBV5-6, the J call TRBJ1-2; a possible D gene is TRBD1 (6 bases). Germline V CDR1 and CDR2: SGHDT, YYEEEE. Trimming took 0 bases from V and 7 from J, leaving 19 bases between them. The CDR3 sequence is 16 residues long. CDR3 loop: CASSLEGGAEQRGYTF. The CDR3 DNA reads as TGTGCCAGCAGCTTGGAGGGGGGGGCGGAGCAACGTGGCTACACCTTC. The complete variable domain, with remaining parts taken from reference TRBV5-6 and TRBJ1-2, reads DAGVTQSPTHLIKTRGQQVTLRCSPKSGHDTVSWYQQALGQGPQFIFQYYEEEERQRGNFPDRFSGHQFPNYSSELNVNALLLGDSALYLCASSLEGGAEQRGYTFGSGTRLTVV.

This clonotype was observed a few times. The chain couples TRBV4-3 to TRBJ1-2; weak D call: TRBD1 (5 bases). V was clipped by 3 bases and J by 2 bases, with 13 bases between them. Germline-derived CDR1 and CDR2 are LGHNA and YSLEER. The CDR3 sequence is 15 residues long. CDR3 nucleotide sequence: TGCGCCAGCAGCCACAGATACGGGACCAACTATGGCTACACCTTC. Translated, it gives CASSHRYGTNYGYTF.

There are a few counts of this clonotype. This chain uses TRBV6-4 with TRBJ2-1; D is undetermined. Trimming took 11 bases from V and 6 from J, leaving 5 bases between them. CDR3 length equals 9 residues. Germline assignment: CDR1 MRHNA and CDR2 SNTAGT. CDR3 amino acids: CAVINEQFF. Here the CDR3 DNA reads TGTGCCGTCATCAATGAGCAGTTCTTC.

This clonotype was seen a few times. V gene TRBV2 combines with J gene TRBJ2-7, with TRBD2 matching 10 bases. The CDR3 extends over 15 amino acids. The germline CDR1 and CDR2 sequences are SNHLY and FYNNEI. Unmatched junction bases numbered 4, after V lost 2 bases and J lost 3 bases. The CDR3: CASSEQRGGYYEQYF. CDR3 nucleotides: TGTGCCAGCAGTGAACAGCGGGGGGGCTACTACGAGCAGTACTTC.

V is TRBV7-3 and J is TRBJ1-2; D gene uncertain. This CDR3 contains 13 residues. V lost 1 base and J 5 bases, leaving 8 bases between the germline ends. Germline CDR1 is SGHTA and CDR2 is FQGTGA. The CDR3 bases are TGTGCCAGCAGCTTAATTGGGTCTTATGGCTACACCTTC. Translating gives CASSLIGSYGYTF.

V usage is TRBV4-1 and J usage is TRBJ1-2; no clear D. Looked up from germline, CDR1 is MGHRA and CDR2 is YSYEKL. The CDR3 contains 13 residues. Trimming cost V 3 bases and J 5 bases, with 10 bases left between them. This CDR3 reads CASSQAVPYGYTF. The CDR3 nucleotides are TGCGCCAGCAGCCAGGCGGTACCTTATGGCTACACCTTC.

CDR3 sequence (DNA): TGTGCCAGCACCACCGAAAGGGGTTCATATGGCTACACCTTC. Its translation is CASTTERGSYGYTF. The chain joins TRBV6-2 or TRBV6-3 to TRBJ1-2; tentative D call: TRBD1 (5 bases). V lost 7 bases and J lost 5, with 17 bases in between. The CDR3 has 14 amino acids. From germline, CDR1 is MNHEY and CDR2 SVGEGT.

J is TRBJ2-5 and V is TRBV20-1; possibly TRBD2 for D (6 bases). CDR3 length: 11 residues. Germline V gene sequence: CDR1 DFQATT, CDR2 SNEGSKA (reference sequence). The CDR3 reads CSTDGGVAQYF. The CDR3, as DNA: TGCAGCACCGACGGGGGTGTGGCCCAGTACTTC.

The chain employs TRBV29-1 and TRBJ2-1; TRBD1 agrees at 10 bases. The CDR3 length is 14 residues. Germline V gene data show CDR1 as SQVTM and CDR2 as ANQGSEA. Trimming removed 1 base from V and 8 bases from J; junction bases left unmatched: 5. CDR3 bases: TGCAGCGTTGAAGGACAGGGGGCTAATGATGAGCAGTTCTTC. Translating it yields CSVEGQGANDEQFF.

A word on this clonotype: One end of the junction fails to match germline, which may point to a read error. CDR3 sequence reads: CAISESTGGGSTDTRYF. In nucleotides, the CDR3 is TGTGCCATCAGTGAGTCCACAGGGGGCGGAAGCACAGATACGCGGTATTTT. The chain is built from TRBV10-3 and TRBJ2-3; 9 bases agree with TRBD1. CDR3 length: 17 residues. From germline, CDR1 is ENHRY and CDR2 SYGVKD.

The rearrangement uses TRBV6-5 and TRBJ2-3; D remains unclear. With 0 bases removed from V and 3 bases from J, the gap between germline ends came to 7 bases. Germline CDR1 MNHEY, CDR2 SVGAGI. There are 14 residues in the CDR3. The CDR3 spells CASSYSELTDTQYF. The CDR3 nucleotides read TGTGCCAGCAGTTACTCGGAACTGACAGATACGCAGTATTTT.

The rearrangement uses TRBV6-5 and TRBJ1-1; D call uncertain. Germline CDR1 MNHEY, CDR2 SVGAGI. The CDR3 length is 14 residues. Between the trimmed V and J ends, which lost 0 bases and 7 bases, there was a span of 12 bases. CDR3 nucleotides: TGTGCCAGCAGTTACTCCGGGAACCGGGGTGAAGCTTTCTTT. This gives the protein CASSYSGNRGEAFF.

This clonotype has more than one count but fewer than ten. The rearrangement uses TRBV20-1 and TRBJ1-1; no firm D call. V lost 3 bases, J lost 7 bases, and 15 bases lay in between. This CDR3 is built from 13 residues. Germline CDR1 is DFQATT and CDR2 is SNEGSKA (reference sequence). CDR3 in DNA: TGCAGTGCTAGCGGTATTTTATGGGGTGAAGCTTTCTTT. Translating it yields CSASGILWGEAFF.

The chain links TRBV20-1 to TRBJ1-5, with D maybe TRBD1 (5 bases). The CDR3 totals 14 residues. Trimming took off 3 bases at V and 7 bases at J, with 16 bases between the two ends. Germline CDR1 and CDR2: DFQATT and SNEGSKA (reference sequence). This CDR3 is CSARGHLGGQPQHF. Written as DNA, the CDR3 is TGCAGTGCTAGGGGGCATTTGGGAGGACAGCCCCAGCATTTT.

This clonotype occurred a few times. The CDR3 is CASSQDNRLRETQYF. The CDR3 bases are TGTGCCAGCAGCCAAGATAATAGGTTACGGGAGACCCAGTACTTC. The chain employs TRBV4-2 and TRBJ2-5, with unresolved D. The ends were cut back, 0 bases at V and 5 bases at J, with 13 bases in the middle. Looked up from germline, CDR1 is LGHNA and CDR2 is YNFKEQ. The CDR3 totals 15 residues.

This chain connects TRBV28 to TRBJ1-4; possibly TRBD1 for D (6 bases). Trimming left V 6 bases short and J 8 bases short, with 19 bases between. This CDR3 comprises 15 residues. Germline V CDR1 and CDR2: MDHEN, SYDVKM. The CDR3 DNA reads TGTGCCAGCAGAAATACAGGGATGGTAGGGGAAAAACTGTTTTTT. Translating it yields CASRNTGMVGEKLFF.

The chain recombines TRBV7-2 with TRBJ2-7, with no clear D. The germline gives CDR1 SGHTA, CDR2 FQGNSA. With 5 bases removed from V and 7 bases from J, the gap between germline ends came to 12 bases. The CDR3 length is 12 residues. The CDR3 DNA sequence: TGTGCCAGCAGCACCGCCCGATGGGAGCAGTACTTC. Translation gives CASSTARWEQYF.

This clonotype was detected only a few times. V is TRBV15 and J is TRBJ2-2; D unclear. Germline-derived CDR1 and CDR2 are LNHNV and YYDKDF (reference sequence). This CDR3 region has 14 residues. The V gene lost 3 bases and the J gene lost 6 bases, with 11 bases spanning the gap. The CDR3 sequence: CATSRVIGPGELFF. The CDR3 coding sequence is TGTGCCACCAGCAGGGTAATCGGGCCCGGGGAGCTGTTTTTT.

In its sample, this clonotype was seen once. This chain joins TRBV11-2 and TRBJ2-1, with D maybe TRBD2 (5 bases). Germline assignment: CDR1 SGHAT and CDR2 FQNNGV. The CDR3 is 16 amino acids. The V gene lost 5 bases and the J gene lost 2 bases, with 16 bases spanning the gap. The CDR3 region is CASSARLAGAYNEQFF. The CDR3 nucleotides are TGTGCCAGCAGCGCCCGGCTGGCCGGGGCCTACAATGAGCAGTTCTTC.

This clonotype was observed at least ten times. The chain combines TRBV5-6 with TRBJ1-2; TRBD1 matches 8 bases. Germline assignment: CDR1 SGHDT and CDR2 YYEEEE. Trimming took 4 bases from V and 6 from J; bases not matched to a gene: 2. This CDR3 has 12 residues. The CDR3 DNA is TGTGCCAGCAGCGCGGGACAGGATGGCTACACCTTC. This translates into CASSAGQDGYTF.

The chain employs TRBV20-1 and TRBJ1-2; 7 bases match TRBD1. The CDR3 loop spans 12 amino acids. Trimming cost V 6 bases and J 4 bases; bases outside gene matches: 5. Looked up from germline, CDR1 is DFQATT and CDR2 is SNEGSKA (reference sequence). In DNA form, the CDR3 reads TGCAGTGCCAATGGACAGGCCTATGGCTACACCTTC. Its protein is CSANGQAYGYTF.

V gene TRBV12-3 or TRBV12-4 combines with J gene TRBJ2-5; no firm D call. Trimming took 3 bases from V and 5 from J, leaving 10 bases between them. This CDR3 contains 13 residues. The CDR3 is CASSFLLGETQYF. In DNA form, the CDR3 reads TGTGCCAGCAGTTTCCTTCTGGGTGAGACCCAGTACTTC.

This clonotype was detected a few times. V gene TRBV24-1 combines with J gene TRBJ2-1; no clear D. V dropped 3 bases and J dropped 0 bases, with 11 bases sitting between them. The germline V gene encodes CDR1 KGHDR and CDR2 SFDVKD. CDR3 size: 16 residues. The CDR3 here is CATSDPESFSYNEQFF. The CDR3 region has the DNA TGTGCCACCAGTGATCCTGAGTCCTTCTCCTACAATGAGCAGTTCTTC.

This clonotype was seen a handful of times. The CDR3 sequence is CASSSPVGGQETQYF. The CDR3 DNA reads as TGTGCCAGCAGTAGCCCGGTGGGGGGTCAAGAGACCCAGTACTTC. V gene TRBV28 combines with J gene TRBJ2-5; D possibly corresponds to TRBD2 (6 bases). Germline-derived CDR1 and CDR2 are MDHEN and SYDVKM. The CDR3 loop spans 15 amino acids. Trimming removed 5 bases at V and 2 bases at J, with 15 bases between. Using reference TRBV28 and TRBJ2-5 for the parts outside the CDR3, the full variable domain is DVKVTQSSRYLVKRTGEKVFLECVQDMDHENMFWYRQDPGLGLRLIYFSYDVKMKEKGDIPEGYSVSREKKERFSLILESASTNQTSMYLCASSSPVGGQETQYFGPGTRLLVL.

This clonotype was observed a few times. The chain combines TRBV2 with TRBJ1-5; D call uncertain. V was trimmed by 2 bases and J by 7 bases, leaving 9 bases between them. Germline CDR1 reads SNHLY; CDR2 reads FYNNEI. The CDR3 sequence is 13 residues long. The CDR3 loop reads CASSELGWQPQHF. In nucleotides, the CDR3 is TGTGCCAGCAGTGAATTAGGATGGCAGCCCCAGCATTTT.

This clonotype was observed a handful of times. The rearrangement uses TRBV7-2 and TRBJ1-1; D is unresolved. CDR1 and CDR2 from the germline V gene are SGHTA and FQGNSA. Trimming took off 3 bases at V and 4 bases at J, with 9 bases between the two ends. The CDR3 is 13 residues long. This CDR3 is CASSFLNATEAFF. CDR3 coding DNA: TGTGCCAGCAGCTTTCTAAATGCCACTGAAGCTTTCTTT.

This chain's CDR3 is CASSYSRARETQYF. In DNA, the CDR3 is TGTGCCAGCAGTTACTCGAGGGCGAGGGAGACCCAGTACTTC. The chain employs TRBV6-2 or TRBV6-3 and TRBJ2-7; TRBD2 might be the D (5 bases). The J call may be mistaken, given a closer DNA end match to TRBJ2-5. The CDR3 has 14 amino acids. CDR1 and CDR2 from the germline V gene are MNHEY and SVGEGT.